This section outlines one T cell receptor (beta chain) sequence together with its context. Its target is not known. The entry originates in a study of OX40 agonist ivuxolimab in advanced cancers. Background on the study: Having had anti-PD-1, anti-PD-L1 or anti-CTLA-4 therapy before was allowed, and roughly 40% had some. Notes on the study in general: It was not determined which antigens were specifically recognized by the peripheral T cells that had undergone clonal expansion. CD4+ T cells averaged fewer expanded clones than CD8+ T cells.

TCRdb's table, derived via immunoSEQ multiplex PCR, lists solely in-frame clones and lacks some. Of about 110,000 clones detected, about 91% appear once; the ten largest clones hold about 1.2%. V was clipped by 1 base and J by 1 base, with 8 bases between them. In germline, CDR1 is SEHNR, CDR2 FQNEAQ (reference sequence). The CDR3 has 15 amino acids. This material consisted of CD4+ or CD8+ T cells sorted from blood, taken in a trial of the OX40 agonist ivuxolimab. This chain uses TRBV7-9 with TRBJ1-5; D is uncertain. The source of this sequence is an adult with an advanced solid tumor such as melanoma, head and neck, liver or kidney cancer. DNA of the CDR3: TGTGCCAGCAGCTTAGGCGGGGTGAGCAATCAGCCCCAGCATTTT. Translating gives CASSLGGVSNQPQHF.